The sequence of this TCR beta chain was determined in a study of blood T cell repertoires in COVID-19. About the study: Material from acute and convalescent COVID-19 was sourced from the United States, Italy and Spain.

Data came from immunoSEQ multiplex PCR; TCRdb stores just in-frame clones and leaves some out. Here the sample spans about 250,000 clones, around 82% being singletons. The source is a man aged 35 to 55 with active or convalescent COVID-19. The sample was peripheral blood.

The CDR3 region has the DNA TGCAGCGTTCGGACAGGGACCCACTCTGGAAACACCATATATTTT. This gives the protein CSVRTGTHSGNTIYF. This sequence joins TRBV29-1 and TRBJ1-3; 8 positions agree with TRBD1. Trimming cost V 5 bases and J 0 bases; bases outside gene matches: 6. Germline CDR1 reads SQVTM; CDR2 reads ANQGSEA. The CDR3 length is 15 residues. Complete variable domain (other parts from reference TRBV29-1 and TRBJ1-3): SAVISQKPSRDICQRGTSLTIQCQVDSQVTMMFWYRQQPGQSLTLIATANQGSEATYESGFVIDKFPISRPNLTFSTLTVSNMSPEDSSIYLCSVRTGTHSGNTIYFGEGSWLTVV.